These T cell receptor beta chains were read from a single sample in a study of cytomegalovirus exposure and HLA in healthy donors. Generated by immunoSEQ multiplex PCR, the TCRdb table keeps only in-frame clones and is missing some. The sample consists of some 160,000 clones, roughly 72% of them appearing once. The sample taken for sequencing was PBMCs. All receptors derive from a man aged 40-55 years in good health and CMV-seronegative. CDR3s include the opening cysteine and the closing phenylalanine or tryptophan.

cdr3_aa j_call v_call
CATSRGGDGYEQYF TRBJ2-7 TRBV15
CASSLGQTNFNYGYTF TRBJ1-2 TRBV5-4
CASSLVGRGLFEQYF TRBJ2-7 TRBV7-2
CARSFGRQGSRNGFF TRBJ1-1 TRBV5-3
CASSLTGGDQPQHF TRBJ1-5 TRBV7-9
CASSLASGRGGETQYF TRBJ2-5 TRBV5-6
CASSQGSGPLNEKLFF TRBJ1-4 TRBV4-1
CASSPGGGTFNYGYTF TRBJ1-2 TRBV4-1
CASSLVPEGTQYF TRBJ2-5 TRBV11-2
CSVGGQGNQPQHF TRBJ1-5 TRBV29-1
CSSSASGTGFNQPQHF TRBJ1-5 TRBV7-9
CASSQVAYEQYF TRBJ2-7 TRBV14
CASSLIAGYEQYF TRBJ2-7 TRBV7-3
CASSRNRVLRDNEQFF TRBJ2-1 TRBV7-8
CASSLDRNSPLHF TRBJ1-6 TRBV7-2
CASRDTGGNGYTF TRBJ1-2 TRBV19
CASSNGQGALEQYF TRBJ2-7 TRBV5-1
CASSQGNSGRLNEQFF TRBJ2-1 TRBV14
CASFSGTGGETQYF TRBJ2-5 TRBV19
CASSYSGYTGELFF TRBJ2-2 TRBV6-5
CATNGGDNEQFF TRBJ2-1 TRBV6-1
CASRRDRGSYGYTF TRBJ1-2 TRBV5-1
CASSEARSAGELFF TRBJ2-2 TRBV6-1
CASRGLSNQPQHF TRBJ1-5 TRBV19
CASSYLVESSYNEQFF TRBJ2-1 TRBV6-6
CASSLVPLGSGNQPQHF TRBJ1-5 TRBV5-1
CASSSLPDTQYF TRBJ2-3 TRBV7-2
CASRPGGNQPQHF TRBJ1-5 TRBV27
CASSQLWGANYGYTF TRBJ1-2 TRBV4-1
CASKDRVGNQPQHF TRBJ1-5 TRBV10-2
CATKDTGQSYEQYF TRBJ2-7 TRBV10-3
CASSLTSGSHEQYF TRBJ2-7 TRBV7-2
CASSLQGAEGYTF TRBJ1-2 TRBV7-9
CASRQYGGDTQYF TRBJ2-3 TRBV27